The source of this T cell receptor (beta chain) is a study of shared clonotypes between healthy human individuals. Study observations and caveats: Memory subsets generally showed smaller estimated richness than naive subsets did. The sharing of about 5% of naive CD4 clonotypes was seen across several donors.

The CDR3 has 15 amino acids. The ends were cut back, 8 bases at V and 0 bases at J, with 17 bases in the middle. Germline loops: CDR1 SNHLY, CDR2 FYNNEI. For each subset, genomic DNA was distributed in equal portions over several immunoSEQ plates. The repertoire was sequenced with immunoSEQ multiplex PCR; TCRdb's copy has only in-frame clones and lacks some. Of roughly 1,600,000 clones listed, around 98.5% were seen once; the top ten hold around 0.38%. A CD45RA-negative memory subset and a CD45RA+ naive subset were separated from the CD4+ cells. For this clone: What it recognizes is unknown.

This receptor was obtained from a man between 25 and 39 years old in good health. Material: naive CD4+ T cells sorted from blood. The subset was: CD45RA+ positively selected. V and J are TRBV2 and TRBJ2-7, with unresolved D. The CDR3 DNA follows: TGTGCCAGCCATACCGCCCGGGCCAGCTCCTACGAGCAGTACTTC. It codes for CASHTARASSYEQYF.